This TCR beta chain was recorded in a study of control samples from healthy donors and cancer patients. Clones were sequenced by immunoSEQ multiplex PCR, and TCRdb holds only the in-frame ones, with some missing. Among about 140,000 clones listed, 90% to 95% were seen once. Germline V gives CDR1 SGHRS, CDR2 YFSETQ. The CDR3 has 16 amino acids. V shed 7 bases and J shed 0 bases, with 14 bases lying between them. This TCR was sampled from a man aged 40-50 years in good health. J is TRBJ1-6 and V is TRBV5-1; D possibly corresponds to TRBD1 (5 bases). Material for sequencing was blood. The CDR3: CASRNRRSSYNSPLHF. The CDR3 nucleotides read TGCGCCAGCCGAAACAGGAGGAGCTCCTATAATTCACCCCTCCACTTT.